This TCR beta chain was profiled in a study of T cell responses to AZD1222 COVID-19 vaccine. This table comes from immunoSEQ multiplex PCR, and its TCRdb copy is limited to in-frame clones, with some not included. There are roughly 160,000 clones in the sample; 94% occur only once, and about 0.64% lies in the top ten. Concerning this clone: Its antigen is undetermined.

The J segment lost 2 bases and the V segment lost 4 bases, leaving 7 bases of the junction unmatched. This CDR3 region has 15 residues. Germline lookup yields CDR1 LGHNA and CDR2 YNFKEQ. Study-wide results and caveats: Clonal diversity was possibly underestimated, and the donors were mostly white British, with more females. CD4 TCRs linked to vaccination spanned spike, dominating at 160-218 and 743-854.

The source is an adult in good health. The rearrangement joins TRBV4-2 to TRBJ2-7, with 8 bases lining up with TRBD2. The sequencing used peripheral blood, collected on day 0 of AZD1222 vaccination. The CDR3 DNA sequence: TGTGCCAGCAGCCCAGGGAGCGGGAGAGCCTACGAGCAGTACTTC. Translation gives CASSPGSGRAYEQYF.